These T cell receptor beta chains were read from a single sample in a study of T cell changes during pregnancy in multiple sclerosis. Profiling relied on immunoSEQ multiplex PCR, and the TCRdb table lists in-frame clones only, not all of them. Counted here are just over 80,000 clones, roughly 96% occurring once; the ten biggest clones make up around 1.1%. This material consisted of peripheral blood, taken in the second trimester of pregnancy. The receptors here all came from a female donor with multiple sclerosis, enrolled in a pregnancy study. The CDR3 runs from the conserved cysteine through the conserved F or W. D genes are given only for firm matches. The listing skips clone size in some rows; elsewhere it reads once, few, many or a size class.

size	D	V	J	DNA	CDR3
.	TRBD1	TRBV6-1	TRBJ2-7	TGTGCCGCCCGGGGACAGGGGACTTACGAGCAGTACTTC	CAARGQGTYEQYF
.	.	TRBV7-9	TRBJ2-5	TGTGCCAGCAGCCGAATCGGAGGAATCCAAGAGACCCAGTACTTC	CASSRIGGIQETQYF
.	TRBD1	TRBV19	TRBJ1-1	TGTGCCAGTAGAACAGGGGTGCCCTCGAACACTGAAGCTTTCTTT	CASRTGVPSNTEAFF
.	.	TRBV28	TRBJ1-2	TGTGCCAGCAGCCCTCCCGGGGTTCATGGCTACACCTTC	CASSPPGVHGYTF
once	TRBD1	TRBV5-1	TRBJ1-4	TGCGCCAGCAGCTTGTTCGGGGACAGGATAGCTAATGAAAAACTGTTTTTT	CASSLFGDRIANEKLFF
.	.	TRBV5-4	TRBJ2-7	TGTGCCAGCAGCTTGGCGGGGTCCTACGAGCAGTACTTC	CASSLAGSYEQYF
once	.	TRBV7-9	TRBJ1-1	TGTGCCAGCAGCTTAGTACGGAGGGTGCGCACTGAAGCTTTCTTT	CASSLVRRVRTEAFF
.	.	TRBV20-1	TRBJ1-1	TGCAGTGCTAACAAGAACACTGAAGCTTTCTTT	CSANKNTEAFF
.	.	TRBV27	TRBJ2-1	TGTGCCAGCGCCTTGATAGGCGGGATAGGTAATGAGCAGTTCTTC	CASALIGGIGNEQFF
.	TRBD2	TRBV6-1	TRBJ2-1	TGTGCCAGCAGTGAGGTTCCCTTAGCGGGAGGGTCCGGCAATGAGCAGTTCTTC	CASSEVPLAGGSGNEQFF
.	.	TRBV27	TRBJ2-1	TGTGCCAGCAGCTTCTACAATGAGCAGTTCTTC	CASSFYNEQFF
.	TRBD2	TRBV5-1	TRBJ2-7	TGCGCCAGCAGCTTGTGGCCGTTCTCACCCACCGCGGGACTAGCGGGAATCTACGAGCAGTACTTC	CASSLWPFSPTAGLAGIYEQYF
.	.	TRBV11-3	TRBJ2-3	TGTGCCAGCAGCTCCCCTTCGGGAGCCTATACGCAGTATTTT	CASSSPSGAYTQYF
.	.	TRBV2	TRBJ2-7	TGTGCCAGCAGCCGAGTGGGGGCCGACGAGCAGTACTTC	CASSRVGADEQYF
.	TRBD1	TRBV6-6	TRBJ1-4	TGTGCCAGCAGTCTACAGGGGGCAACTAATGAAAAACTGTTTTTT	CASSLQGATNEKLFF
.	TRBD2	TRBV5-1	TRBJ2-1	TGCGCCAGCAGCTCCTCTAGCGGGAGGGCGTTTGAGCAGTTCTTC	CASSSSSGRAFEQFF
.	.	TRBV2	TRBJ1-1	TGTGCCAGCAGGGGGGAGGGGAACACTGAAGCTTTCTTT	CASRGEGNTEAFF
.	TRBD2	TRBV27	TRBJ2-5	TGTGCCAGCAGTTTTGGCGGGAGGAACCAAGAGACCCAGTACTTC	CASSFGGRNQETQYF
.	TRBD2	TRBV6-1	TRBJ2-3	TGTGCCAGCAGGAGGACTAGCGGCGGCACAGATACGCAGTATTTT	CASRRTSGGTDTQYF
.	TRBD2	TRBV19	TRBJ2-3	TGTGCCAGTAGTTCACTAGCGGGAGCAGATACGCAGTATTTT	CASSSLAGADTQYF
.	.	TRBV11-2	TRBJ2-2	TGTGCCAGCAGCTTAGGGAGGCGGGGACTGAACACCGGGGAGCTGTTTTTT	CASSLGRRGLNTGELFF
.	.	TRBV29-1	TRBJ2-7	TGCAGCGTACTGACAGGGAGGTCCTACGAGCAGTACTTC	CSVLTGRSYEQYF
.	.	TRBV6-5	TRBJ2-1	TGTGCCAGCAAGCCCGACCGAGGAGGGAATGAGCAGTTCTTC	CASKPDRGGNEQFF
.	TRBD2	TRBV6-1	TRBJ2-7	TGTGCCAGCAGTCCCTCGGCGGGAGCTCACGAGCAGTACTTC	CASSPSAGAHEQYF
.	TRBD2	TRBV9	TRBJ2-1	TGTGCCAGCAGCGGGGGACTAGCGGGAGGGAGGTACAATGAGCAGTTCTTC	CASSGGLAGGRYNEQFF
.	TRBD2	TRBV5-4	TRBJ2-7	TGTGCCAGCAGCGAAAGACTAGCGGGAGGTTACGAGCAGTACTTC	CASSERLAGGYEQYF
many	TRBD1	TRBV7-9	TRBJ1-2	TGTGCCAGCAGCTTCGCCGGGACAGGGCGGTCAGGTGGCTACACCTTC	CASSFAGTGRSGGYTF
.	.	TRBV7-3	TRBJ2-3	TGTGCCAGCAGTCTACTGGGCACAGATACGCAGTATTTT	CASSLLGTDTQYF
.	TRBD1	TRBV19	TRBJ1-2	TGTGCCAGTAGTCCGTGGACAGGGGAGGTCGGCTACACCTTC	CASSPWTGEVGYTF
.	TRBD2	TRBV4-1	TRBJ2-1	TGCGCCAGCAGCCGGGGACTAGCGGACAATGAGCAGTTCTTC	CASSRGLADNEQFF
.	.	TRBV15	TRBJ1-6	TGTGCCACCAGCAGGTCAGGGGAAAATTCACCCCTCCACTTT	CATSRSGENSPLHF
.	TRBD2	TRBV5-6	TRBJ2-7	TGTGCCAGCAGCTTGCGGCGGGAGGTACCCGAGCAGTACTTC	CASSLRREVPEQYF
.	.	TRBV19	TRBJ2-1	TGTGCCAGTAGTATACAAGGCAGGGCCTACAATGAGCAGTTCTTC	CASSIQGRAYNEQFF
.	TRBD2	TRBV27	TRBJ2-3	TGTGCCAGCAGTCCCTGGAGCGGGAGGGCCACAGATACGCAGTATTTT	CASSPWSGRATDTQYF
.	.	TRBV7-3	TRBJ1-2	TGTGCCAGCAGTCGCCCGGGGGGCTATGGCTACACCTTC	CASSRPGGYGYTF
.	.	TRBV5-1	TRBJ2-1	TGCGCCAGCAGCTTGTTGGGACTCACCTACAATGAGCAGTTCTTC	CASSLLGLTYNEQFF
.	TRBD1	TRBV18	TRBJ1-5	TGTGCCAGCTCACCATCTCTAGGACAGGGGAATCAGCCCCAGCATTTT	CASSPSLGQGNQPQHF
.	TRBD2	TRBV11-2	TRBJ2-1	TGTGCCTGCGGGAGCAATGAGCAGTTCTTC	CACGSNEQFF
.	.	TRBV27	TRBJ2-5	TGTGCCAGCAGTTTATCGGGTAGGGAGCAGTACTTC	CASSLSGREQYF